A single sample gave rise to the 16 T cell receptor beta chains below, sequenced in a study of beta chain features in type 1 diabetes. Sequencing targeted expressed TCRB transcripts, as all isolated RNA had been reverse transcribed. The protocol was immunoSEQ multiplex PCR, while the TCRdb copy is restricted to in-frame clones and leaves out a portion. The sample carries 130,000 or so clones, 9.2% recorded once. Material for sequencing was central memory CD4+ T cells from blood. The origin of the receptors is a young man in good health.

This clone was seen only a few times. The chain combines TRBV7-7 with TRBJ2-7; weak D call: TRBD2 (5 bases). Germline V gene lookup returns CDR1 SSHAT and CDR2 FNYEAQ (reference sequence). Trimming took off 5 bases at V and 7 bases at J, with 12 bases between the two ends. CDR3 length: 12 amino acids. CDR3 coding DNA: TGTGCCAGCAGCAGGCCCGGCGGGGAGCAGTACTTC. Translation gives CASSRPGGEQYF.

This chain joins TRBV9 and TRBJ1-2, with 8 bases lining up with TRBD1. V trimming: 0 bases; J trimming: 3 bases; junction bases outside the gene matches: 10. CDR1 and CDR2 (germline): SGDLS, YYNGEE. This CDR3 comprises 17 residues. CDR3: CASSVGRDRKFYYGYTF. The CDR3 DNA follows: TGTGCCAGCAGCGTAGGAAGGGACAGGAAGTTTTACTATGGCTACACCTTC.

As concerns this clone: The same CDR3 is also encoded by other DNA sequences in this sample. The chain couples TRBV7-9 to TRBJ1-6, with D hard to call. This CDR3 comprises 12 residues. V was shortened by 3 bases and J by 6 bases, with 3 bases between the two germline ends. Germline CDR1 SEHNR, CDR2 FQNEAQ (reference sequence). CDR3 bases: TGTGCCAGCAGCTTGAGTAATTCACCCCTCCACTTT. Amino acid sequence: CASSLSNSPLHF.

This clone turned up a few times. Here the CDR3 reads CASSVQRQGSGELFF. CDR3 bases: TGTGCCAGCAGCGTACAGCGACAGGGGTCCGGGGAGCTGTTTTTT. V usage is TRBV9 and J usage is TRBJ2-2; 8 nucleotides match TRBD1. The CDR3 consists of 15 residues. Germline CDR1 reads SGDLS; CDR2 reads YYNGEE. V shed 1 base and J 6 bases; nucleotides not matched to a gene: 5.

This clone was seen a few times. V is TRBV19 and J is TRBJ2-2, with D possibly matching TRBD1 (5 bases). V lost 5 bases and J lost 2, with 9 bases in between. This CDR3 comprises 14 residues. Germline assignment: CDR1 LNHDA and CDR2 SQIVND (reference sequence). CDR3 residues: CASSPQGNTGELFF. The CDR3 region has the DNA TGTGCCAGTAGTCCTCAGGGTAACACCGGGGAGCTGTTTTTT.

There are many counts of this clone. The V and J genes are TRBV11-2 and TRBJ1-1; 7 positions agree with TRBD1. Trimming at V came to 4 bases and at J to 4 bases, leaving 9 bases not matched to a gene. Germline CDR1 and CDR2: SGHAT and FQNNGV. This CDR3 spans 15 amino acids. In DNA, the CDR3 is TGTGCCAGCAGCTCGCTGACAGGGAAGATCACTGAAGCTTTCTTT. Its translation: CASSSLTGKITEAFF. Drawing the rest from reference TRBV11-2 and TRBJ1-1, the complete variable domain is EAGVAQSPRYKIIEKRQSVAFWCNPISGHATLYWYQQILGQGPKLLIQFQNNGVVDDSQLPKDRFSAERLKGVDSTLKIQPAKLEDSAVYLCASSSLTGKITEAFFGQGTRLTVV.

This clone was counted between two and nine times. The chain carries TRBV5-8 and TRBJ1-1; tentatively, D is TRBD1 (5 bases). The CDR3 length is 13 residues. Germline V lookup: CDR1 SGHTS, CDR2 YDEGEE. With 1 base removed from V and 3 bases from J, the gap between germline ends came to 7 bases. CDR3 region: CASSLSRDTEAFF. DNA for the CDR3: TGTGCCAGCAGCTTGTCCAGGGACACTGAAGCTTTCTTT.

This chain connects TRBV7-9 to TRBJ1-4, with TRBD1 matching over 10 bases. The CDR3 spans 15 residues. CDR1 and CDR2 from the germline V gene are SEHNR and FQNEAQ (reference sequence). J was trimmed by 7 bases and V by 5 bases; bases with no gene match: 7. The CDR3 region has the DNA TGTGCCAGCAGCGCCGGACAGGGGGAGGGTGAAAAACTGTTTTTT. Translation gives CASSAGQGEGEKLFF.

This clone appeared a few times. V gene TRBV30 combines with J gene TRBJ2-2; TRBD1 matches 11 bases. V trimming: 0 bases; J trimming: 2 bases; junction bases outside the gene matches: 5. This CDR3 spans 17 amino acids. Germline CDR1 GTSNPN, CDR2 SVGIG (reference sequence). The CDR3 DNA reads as TGTGCCTGGAGTGTGGGACAGGGGGGGCCCAACACCGGGGAGCTGTTTTTT. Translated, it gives CAWSVGQGGPNTGELFF.

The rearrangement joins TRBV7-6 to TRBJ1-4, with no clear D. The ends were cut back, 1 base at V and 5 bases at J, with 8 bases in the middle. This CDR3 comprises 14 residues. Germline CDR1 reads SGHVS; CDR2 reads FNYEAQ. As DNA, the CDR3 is TGTGCCAGCAGCTTAGGGCGGCTGAATGAAAAACTGTTTTTT. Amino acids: CASSLGRLNEKLFF.

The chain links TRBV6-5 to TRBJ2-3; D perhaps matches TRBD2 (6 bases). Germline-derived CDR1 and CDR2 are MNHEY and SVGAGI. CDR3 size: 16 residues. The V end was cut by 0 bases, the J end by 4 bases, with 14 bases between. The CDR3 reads CASSYSGGVGSDTQYF. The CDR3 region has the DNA TGTGCCAGCAGTTACTCTGGCGGGGTGGGCTCAGATACGCAGTATTTT.

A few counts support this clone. The chain's CDR3 is CASSEGDRVSGELFF. CDR3 DNA sequence: TGTGCCAGCAGTGAAGGGGACAGGGTGTCCGGGGAGCTGTTTTTT. The J gene is TRBJ2-2, the V gene TRBV25-1; TRBD1 matches at 9 bases. This CDR3 has 15 amino acids. Germline CDR1 MGHDK, CDR2 SYGVNS. The V gene end was trimmed by 2 bases and the J gene end by 6 bases; junction bases not matched to a gene: 4.

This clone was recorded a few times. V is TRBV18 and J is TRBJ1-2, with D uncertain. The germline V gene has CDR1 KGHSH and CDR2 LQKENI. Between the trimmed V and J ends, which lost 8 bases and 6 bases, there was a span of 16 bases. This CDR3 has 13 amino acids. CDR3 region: CASTQQSSNGYTF. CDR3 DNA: TGTGCCAGCACACAACAGAGTTCCAATGGCTACACCTTC.

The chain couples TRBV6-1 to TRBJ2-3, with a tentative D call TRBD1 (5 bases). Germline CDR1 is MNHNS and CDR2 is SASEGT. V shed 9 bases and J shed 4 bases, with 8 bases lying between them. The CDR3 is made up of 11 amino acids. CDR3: CASLRADTQYF. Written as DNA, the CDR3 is TGTGCCAGTCTCAGGGCAGATACGCAGTATTTT.

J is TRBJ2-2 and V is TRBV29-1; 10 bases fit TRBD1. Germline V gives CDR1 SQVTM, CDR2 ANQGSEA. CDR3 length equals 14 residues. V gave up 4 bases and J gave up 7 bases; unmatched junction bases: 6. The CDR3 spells CSVVRQGAGGELFF. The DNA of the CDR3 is TGCAGCGTTGTTCGACAGGGGGCGGGCGGGGAGCTGTTTTTT.

CDR3 amino acids: CASSNGQRNYGYTF. CDR3 sequence (DNA): TGTGCCAGCAGCAATGGACAGAGGAACTATGGCTACACCTTC. The chain couples TRBV5-4 to TRBJ1-2, with D tentatively TRBD1 (6 bases). Germline lookup yields CDR1 SGHNT and CDR2 YYREEE (reference sequence). The CDR3 is 14 amino acids. Trimming removed 4 bases from V and 2 bases from J, with 12 bases in between. The full variable domain, completed using reference TRBV5-4 and TRBJ1-2, is ETGVTQSPTHLIKTRGQQVTLRCSSQSGHNTVSWYQQALGQGPQFIFQYYREEENGRGNFPPRFSGLQFPNYSSELNVNALELDDSALYLCASSNGQRNYGYTFGSGTRLTVV.